What follows are 3 T cell receptor beta chains derived from one specimen sequenced in a study of T cells in Graves' hyperthyroidism and ophthalmopathy (dated by TCRdb to about 2019). The library came from multiplex PCR. Sequenced using an Illumina HiSeq 2000. TCR beta CDR3 regions were amplified from RNA transcripts. The first round of RT-PCR for the TCR CDR3 was performed with the HTBI primer set and the Qiagen OneStep RT-PCR kit. TCRdb applied fastp at Q25 and MiXCR to the public reads, then kept only in-frame beta chains. Each entry is one CDR3 protein sequence, shown with its most common DNA and genes. The sample table lists about 290,000 distinct CDR3 sequences, about 14% of them with a count of one. Almost 8% of the sample lies in the top ten. Sequenced: blood. The receptors shown here come from a woman in her 30s with Graves' hyperthyroidism that later progressed to Graves' ophthalmopathy.

The sample holds many counts of this clonotype. V is TRBV19 and J is TRBJ1-2; the D gene is possibly TRBD1 (5 bases). The CDR3 spans 17 residues. Per germline, CDR1 LNHDA and CDR2 SQIVND (reference sequence). Trimming took off 6 bases at V and 5 bases at J, with 25 bases between the two ends. CDR3 nucleotides: TGTGCCAGTAGCACATACCAGCCGGCCTGGGGGTGGTATGGCTACACCTTC. Its protein is CASSTYQPAWGWYGYTF. Combining the CDR3 with reference TRBV19 and TRBJ1-2 gives the whole variable domain DGGITQSPKYLFRKEGQNVTLSCEQNLNHDAMYWYRQDPGQGLRLIYYSQIVNDFQKGDIAEGYSVSREKKESFPLTVTSAQKNPTAFYLCASSTYQPAWGWYGYTFGSGTRLTVV.

This clonotype was recorded a few times. The genes are TRBV19 and TRBJ1-2; 12 nucleotides line up with TRBD1. The CDR3 length is 14 residues. Germline trimming cut 7 bases from V and 7 bases from J; bases unmatched to any gene: 7. Germline-derived CDR1 and CDR2 are LNHDA and SQIVND (reference sequence). The CDR3 region has the DNA TGTGCCAGTATCCCGGGACAGGGGGCTGCTGGCTACACCTTC. It specifies CASIPGQGAAGYTF.

This clonotype was observed at least ten times. The V call is TRBV20-1, the J call TRBJ2-3, with TRBD2 as a possible D gene (6 bases). The ends were cut back, 7 bases at V and 2 bases at J, with 13 bases in the middle. The CDR3 length is 13 residues. Germline lookup yields CDR1 DFQATT and CDR2 SNEGSKA (reference sequence). Here the CDR3 reads CSVGAGLTDTQYF. The CDR3 DNA is TGCAGTGTCGGGGCGGGGCTCACAGATACGCAGTATTTT.